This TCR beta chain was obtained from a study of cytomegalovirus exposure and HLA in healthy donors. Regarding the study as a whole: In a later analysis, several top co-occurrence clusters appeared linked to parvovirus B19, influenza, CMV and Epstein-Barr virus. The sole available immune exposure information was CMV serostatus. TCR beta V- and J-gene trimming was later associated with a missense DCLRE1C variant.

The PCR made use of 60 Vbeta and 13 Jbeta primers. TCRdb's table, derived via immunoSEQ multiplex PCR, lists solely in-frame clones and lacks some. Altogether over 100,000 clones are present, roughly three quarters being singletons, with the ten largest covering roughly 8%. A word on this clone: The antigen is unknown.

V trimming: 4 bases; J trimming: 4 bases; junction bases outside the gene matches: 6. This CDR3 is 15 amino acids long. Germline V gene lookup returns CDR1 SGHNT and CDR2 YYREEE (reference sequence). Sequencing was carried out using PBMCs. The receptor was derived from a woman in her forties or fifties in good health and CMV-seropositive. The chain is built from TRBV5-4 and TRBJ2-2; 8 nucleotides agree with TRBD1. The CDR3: CASSPQGAPTGELFF. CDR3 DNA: TGTGCCAGCAGCCCGCAGGGGGCCCCCACCGGGGAGCTGTTTTTT.